These 32 T cell receptor beta chains came from one sample sequenced in a study of blood T cells in healthy people across ages. The second PCR ran about 6 to 12 cycles with a sample-barcoded 5' primer and J-beta primers. MiXCR, applied by TCRdb to the 5' RACE reads, yields one record per CDR3 protein. The sample includes roughly 1.5 million distinct CDR3 sequences, under 55% of them seen just once. Sequenced input: blood. The receptors were sampled from a woman younger than 30 in good health.

This chain joins TRBV12-3 or TRBV12-4 and TRBJ2-1; 11 nucleotides match TRBD2. V lost 7 bases to trimming and J lost 4 bases; unmatched junction nucleotides: 3. This CDR3 has 14 amino acids. Here the CDR3 reads CASKTSGSYNEQFF. The CDR3 DNA is TGTGCCAGCAAAACTAGCGGGAGTTACAATGAGCAGTTCTTC.

The genes are TRBV20-1 and TRBJ1-1, with D unresolved. Per germline, CDR1 DFQATT and CDR2 SNEGSKA (reference sequence). V lost 3 bases and J 2 bases, leaving 13 bases between the germline ends. The CDR3 sequence is 14 residues long. The CDR3 spells CSARVRRINTEAFF. DNA for the CDR3: TGCAGTGCTAGGGTACGGAGGATAAACACTGAAGCTTTCTTT.

This chain uses TRBV9 with TRBJ2-4; the D gene is possibly TRBD1 (5 bases). The CDR3 runs 13 residues. V was clipped by 3 bases and J by 1 base, with 5 bases between them. Germline loops: CDR1 SGDLS, CDR2 YYNGEE. CDR3 loop: CASSEGAKNIQYF. The CDR3 DNA reads TGTGCCAGCAGCGAGGGGGCCAAAAACATTCAGTACTTC. Filled out from reference TRBV9 and TRBJ2-4, the complete variable domain reads DSGVTQTPKHLITATGQRVTLRCSPRSGDLSVYWYQQSLDQGLQFLIQYYNGEERAKGNILERFSAQQFPDLHSELNLSSLELGDSALYFCASSEGAKNIQYFGAGTRLSVL.

The chain recombines TRBV29-1 with TRBJ1-1; D is undetermined. The CDR3 covers 14 residues. Trimming pared 4 bases from V and 1 base from J, leaving 13 bases between. Germline V gene sequence: CDR1 SQVTM, CDR2 ANQGSEA. The CDR3 region has the DNA TGCAGCGTTGGGAGGGTAGTTTCGAACACTGAAGCTTTCTTT. Encoded protein: CSVGRVVSNTEAFF.

This clonotype was observed a handful of times. The V call is TRBV4-3, the J call TRBJ2-1; weak D call: TRBD2 (6 bases). CDR1 is LGHNA and CDR2 is YSLEER in the germline V gene. The length of the CDR3 is 19 residues. The germline V and J ends were trimmed by 0 bases and 7 bases, with 25 bases remaining between them. The CDR3 loop is CASSQDTRSLASIGNEQFF. The CDR3 DNA reads TGCGCCAGCAGCCAAGATACCCGTTCGCTAGCGTCCATAGGGAATGAGCAGTTCTTC.

In its sample, this clonotype was seen many times. Germline and junction disagree at one end, which may indicate a read error. The V and J genes are TRBV2 and TRBJ2-3; D gene unclear. Germline V gene lookup returns CDR1 SNHLY and CDR2 FYNNEI. This CDR3 comprises 13 residues. The CDR3 bases are TGCGCCAGCAGTCCTCTGGGGACAGATACGCAGTATTTT. Translating gives CASSPLGTDTQYF.

There are a few counts of this clonotype. V is TRBV4-3 and J is TRBJ1-4; 7 bases fit TRBD1. The germline gives CDR1 LGHNA, CDR2 YSLEER. V lost 4 bases, J lost 6 bases, and 17 bases stayed unmatched. The CDR3 totals 18 residues. DNA for the CDR3: TGCGCCAGCAGCCTCTTCGCGGACAGGAGGGGCGGTGATGAAAAACTGTTTTTT. Protein: CASSLFADRRGGDEKLFF.

J is TRBJ1-1 and V is TRBV20-1, with 7 bases aligning to TRBD1. Germline V gives CDR1 DFQATT, CDR2 SNEGSKA (reference sequence). V lost 4 bases and J lost 1; bases outside the gene matches: 3. This CDR3 has 13 residues. CDR3 sequence (DNA): TGCAGTGCTACAGGGGGAGGGAACACTGAAGCTTTCTTT. Translating gives CSATGGGNTEAFF.

This chain connects TRBV27 to TRBJ2-1; 9 bases fit TRBD2. This CDR3 region has 17 residues. CDR1 and CDR2 from the germline V gene are MNHEY and SMNVEV (reference sequence). Trimming took 4 bases from V and 1 from J; bases not matched to a gene: 8. CDR3 sequence: CASSSRGLAGSYNEQFF. The CDR3 bases are TGTGCCAGCAGTTCAAGGGGCCTAGCGGGGTCCTACAATGAGCAGTTCTTC.

The chain uses TRBV28 and TRBJ2-1; 7 bases are shared with TRBD2. The CDR3 is made up of 15 amino acids. Germline V CDR1 and CDR2: MDHEN, SYDVKM. The V gene end was trimmed by 1 base and the J gene end by 8 bases; junction bases not matched to a gene: 8. The CDR3, as DNA: TGTGCCAGCAGTTTATTGGTGACTAGCATCTATGAGCAGTTCTTC. This encodes CASSLLVTSIYEQFF.

The chain carries TRBV24-1 and TRBJ2-5; D gene ambiguous. The germline CDR1 and CDR2 sequences are KGHDR and SFDVKD. Between the trimmed V and J ends, which lost 9 bases and 0 bases, there was a span of 7 bases. The CDR3 sequence is 12 residues long. CDR3: CATRPYQETQYF. CDR3 DNA: TGTGCCACCCGACCCTACCAAGAGACCCAGTACTTC.

The CDR3 nucleotides read TGTGCCAGCAGGATACATGCCGACTATGGCTACACCTTC. It specifies CASRIHADYGYTF. V and J are TRBV6-1 and TRBJ1-2; D remains ambiguous. Germline values: CDR1 MNHNS, CDR2 SASEGT. The length of the CDR3 is 13 residues. Trimming left V 6 bases short and J 3 bases short, with 11 bases between.

The table lists this clonotype with a few counts. The gene calls are TRBV25-1 and TRBJ1-5; TRBD1 aligns across 8 bases. Germline CDR1 is MGHDK and CDR2 is SYGVNS. J gave up 7 bases and V 0 bases, and 8 bases lay outside the gene matches. This CDR3 is built from 16 residues. CDR3: CASSEYGSRGHQPQHF. The CDR3 DNA reads TGTGCCAGCAGTGAATATGGGAGCAGGGGGCACCAGCCCCAGCATTTT.

Notes on this clonotype: A much bigger clone sits one base away, suggesting this may be a read error. The chain joins TRBV13 to TRBJ2-7; 9 nucleotides match TRBD2. The CDR3 contains 14 residues. The germline gives CDR1 PRHDT, CDR2 FYEKMQ (reference sequence). V gave up 5 bases and J gave up 4 bases; unmatched junction bases: 6. The CDR3 DNA sequence: TGTGCCAGCAGCGTAAGCGGGAGGAAGTACGAGCAGTACTTC. As protein: CASSVSGRKYEQYF. The full variable domain, its missing parts supplied by reference TRBV13 and TRBJ2-7, is AAGVIQSPRHLIKEKRETATLKCYPIPRHDTVYWYQQGPGQDPQFLISFYEKMQSDKGSIPDRFSAQQFSDYHSELNMSSLELGDSALYFCASSVSGRKYEQYFGPGTRLTVT.

The table lists this clonotype with a few counts. This chain links TRBV29-1 with TRBJ2-1, with D perhaps assigned TRBD1 or TRBD2 (6 bases each). This CDR3 spans 15 amino acids. CDR1 is SQVTM, CDR2 ANQGSEA, per germline. V was shortened by 4 bases and J by 0 bases, with 13 bases between the two germline ends. The CDR3 DNA reads TGCAGCGTTGGAGGGGGGTCGAGCTCCTACAATGAGCAGTTCTTC. Its protein is CSVGGGSSSYNEQFF.

This clonotype was counted only a few times. V is TRBV6-5 and J is TRBJ2-7; D is unresolved. This CDR3 has 11 residues. V lost 7 bases and J lost 2, with 6 bases in between. CDR1 is MNHEY and CDR2 is SVGAGI in the germline V gene. CDR3 protein: CASNLTYEQYF. The CDR3 nucleotides read TGTGCCAGCAACTTGACCTACGAGCAGTACTTC.

This clonotype came up a few times. J is TRBJ2-1 and V is TRBV4-1; TRBD1 is a possible D gene (5 bases). Germline assignment: CDR1 MGHRA and CDR2 YSYEKL. With 3 bases removed from V and 0 bases from J, the gap between germline ends came to 12 bases. The CDR3 spans 16 residues. In DNA form, the CDR3 reads TGCGCCAGCAGCCATCGAACAGGCAGCTCCTACAATGAGCAGTTCTTC. Translating it yields CASSHRTGSSYNEQFF.

The rearrangement uses TRBV9 and TRBJ2-7; D might be TRBD1 or TRBD2, each matching 5 bases. This CDR3 region has 15 residues. CDR1 and CDR2 (germline): SGDLS, YYNGEE. V was clipped by 0 bases and J by 2 bases, with 12 bases between them. Written as DNA, the CDR3 is TGTGCCAGCAGCGTAGGTGGGACGTTGGCCTACGAGCAGTACTTC. It encodes CASSVGGTLAYEQYF.

The chain carries TRBV27 and TRBJ1-1; the D gene is possibly TRBD1 (6 bases). The V gene's germline CDR1 is MNHEY and CDR2 SMNVEV (reference sequence). The CDR3 spans 15 residues. Trimming took 6 bases from V and 4 from J, leaving 18 bases between them. The CDR3 spells CASSSRLTGSTEAFF. The CDR3 region has the DNA TGTGCCAGCAGCTCACGACTCACAGGGAGCACTGAAGCTTTCTTT.

This chain connects TRBV6-1 to TRBJ2-5; tentative D call: TRBD1 (5 bases). Germline loops: CDR1 MNHNS, CDR2 SASEGT. Trimming took 7 bases from V and 5 from J, leaving 14 bases between them. This CDR3 is 13 amino acids long. In DNA form, the CDR3 reads TGTGCCAGCATGCCCCTGGCAGGGGAGACCCAGTACTTC. Translating it yields CASMPLAGETQYF.

Here the CDR3 reads CSVGGSRYEQYF. CDR3 DNA sequence: TGCAGCGTTGGCGGGAGTCGGTACGAGCAGTACTTC. The gene calls are TRBV29-1 and TRBJ2-7, with TRBD2 identical over 7 bases. The CDR3 extends over 12 amino acids. V was pared by 4 bases and J by 4 bases, with 4 bases of the junction left unmatched. From germline, CDR1 is SQVTM and CDR2 ANQGSEA.

For the CDR3, the DNA is TGTGCCAGCAGTTTGGGAAAGGGAGGGTACGAGCAGTACTTC. This translates into CASSLGKGGYEQYF. This chain uses TRBV27 with TRBJ2-4; TRBD2 aligns across 7 bases. The last part of the DNA fits TRBJ2-7 better; the J call may be wrong. In germline, CDR1 is MNHEY, CDR2 SMNVEV (reference sequence). The CDR3 spans 14 residues.

This clonotype was detected only a few times. The V call is TRBV7-2, the J call TRBJ2-3; 10 bases are shared with TRBD2. The CDR3 loop spans 17 amino acids. Germline CDR1 reads SGHTA; CDR2 reads FQGNSA. Trimming took 2 bases from V and 2 from J; bases not matched to a gene: 7. In DNA form, the CDR3 reads TGTGCCAGCAGCTTAATCCGACTAGCGGGTCACACAGATACGCAGTATTTT. This translates into CASSLIRLAGHTDTQYF.

This clonotype turned up a few times. The J gene is TRBJ2-7, the V gene TRBV6-2 or TRBV6-3; D is uncertain. V gave up 7 bases and J gave up 5 bases, with 9 bases separating them. CDR3 length: 11 amino acids. The germline V gene encodes CDR1 MNHEY and CDR2 SVGEGT. DNA of the CDR3: TGTGCCAGCACCCACACGGACGAGCAGTACTTC. Amino acids: CASTHTDEQYF.

This chain uses TRBV3-1 with TRBJ1-4; maybe TRBD1 (6 bases). This CDR3 contains 16 residues. The germline gives CDR1 LGHDT, CDR2 YNNKEL (reference sequence). V lost 5 bases and J lost 7, with 20 bases in between. CDR3 nucleotides: TGTGCCAGCAGCGCCGGGCTGGGACATCTGCGTGAAAAACTGTTTTTT. This gives the protein CASSAGLGHLREKLFF.

This chain joins TRBV24-1 and TRBJ2-3; 7 bases are shared with TRBD1. Looked up from germline, CDR1 is KGHDR and CDR2 is SFDVKD. V trimming: 3 bases; J trimming: 5 bases; junction bases outside the gene matches: 7. The CDR3 is 15 amino acids. CDR3 sequence reads: CATSDPQGTGDTQYF. Written as DNA, the CDR3 is TGTGCCACCAGTGATCCACAGGGGACCGGAGATACGCAGTATTTT.

The chain combines TRBV10-3 with TRBJ1-1, with D possibly TRBD1 on 6 matching bases. Germline V lookup: CDR1 ENHRY, CDR2 SYGVKD. V lost 3 bases and J lost 1, with 12 bases in between. The CDR3 sequence is 15 residues long. CDR3 coding DNA: TGTGCCATCAGTGATCCTCGGACAGAGAACACTGAAGCTTTCTTT. It codes for CAISDPRTENTEAFF.

This clonotype was picked up many times. The chain joins TRBV12-3 or TRBV12-4 to TRBJ1-2; D is undetermined. V was shortened by 10 bases and J by 7 bases, with 10 bases between the two germline ends. The CDR3 runs to 10 residues. DNA of the CDR3: TGTGCCACCGCCCGGGTTGGCTACACCTTC. Protein sequence: CATARVGYTF.

This chain connects TRBV6-2 or TRBV6-3 to TRBJ2-1; 7 nucleotides agree with TRBD1. Germline CDR1 and CDR2: MNHEY and SVGEGT. CDR3 length: 17 amino acids. With 2 bases clipped from V and 0 bases from J, the junction kept 7 bases outside the gene matches. The CDR3 loop is CASSYQTGSSSYNEQFF. In DNA form, the CDR3 reads TGTGCCAGCAGTTACCAGACAGGGAGTAGCTCCTACAATGAGCAGTTCTTC.

This clonotype has only a few counts. The V call is TRBV7-2, the J call TRBJ2-1; TRBD2 aligns across 8 bases. Germline V gives CDR1 SGHTA, CDR2 FQGNSA. The V and J ends lost 5 bases and 0 bases, in that order; junction bases with no gene match: 6. The length of the CDR3 is 16 residues. CDR3 coding DNA: TGTGCCAGCAGCGTGTTAGCGGGGCACTCCTACAATGAGCAGTTCTTC. It translates to CASSVLAGHSYNEQFF.

The chain carries TRBV12-3 or TRBV12-4 and TRBJ2-1, with 7 nucleotides matching TRBD1. The CDR3 contains 12 residues. V lost 5 bases and J lost 12; bases outside the gene matches: 7. The CDR3 here is CASSHKRQGQFF. The CDR3 region has the DNA TGTGCCAGCAGTCACAAGAGACAGGGGCAGTTCTTC.

The chain couples TRBV9 to TRBJ2-1; 7 bases are a match to TRBD1. V gave up 0 bases and J gave up 3 bases; unmatched junction bases: 21. This CDR3 spans 21 amino acids. From germline, CDR1 is SGDLS and CDR2 YYNGEE. DNA of the CDR3: TGTGCCAGCAGCGTAGTAGGAACCGACAGGGTTTTGACCTATTACTACAATGAGCAGTTCTTC. This sequence encodes CASSVVGTDRVLTYYYNEQFF.